This T cell receptor beta chain was recovered during a study of T cells in localized non-small cell lung cancer. Study-level results: Among blood samples, higher T cell density accompanied longer overall survival. Researchers found a median approximately 60 of the top 100 tumor clones in adjacent lung. The study sequenced only one region of the tumor. As a result, intratumor heterogeneity could not be excluded and remains possible.

On this clone: Its cognate antigen is unknown.

Germline-derived CDR1 and CDR2 are MNHEY and SVGAGI. Germline trimming cut 5 bases from V and 2 bases from J; bases unmatched to any gene: 7. The CDR3 is 15 residues long. Data came from immunoSEQ multiplex PCR; TCRdb stores just in-frame clones and leaves some out. The table records over 70,000 clones, around 90% of them present only once. This specimen was PBMCs, taken before any cancer treatment. This sequence joins TRBV6-5 and TRBJ2-3, with 7 bases lining up with TRBD2. The receptor was isolated from a woman aged 35-75 years with stage II squamous cell lung carcinoma. The CDR3 bases are TGTGCCAGCAGTCTGGCCGGGGGGATCACAGATACGCAGTATTTT. Amino acids: CASSLAGGITDTQYF.